The present T cell receptor beta chain was sequenced within a study of cytomegalovirus exposure and HLA in healthy donors listed by TCRdb under 2017. Study-wide context: According to an earlier analysis of 587 of the donors, roughly 180 million T cells yielded 117 million unique TCR beta sequences and around 300 Gb of sequence data. An early release covering roughly 640 HLA-typed donors comprised about 300 gigabases of sequencing data and roughly 86 million unique TCR sequences. Among the roughly 400 genotyped donors, 81% belonged to the genetic ancestry cluster associated with self-reported Caucasian donors. The aim of the study was to test whether cataloging public T cell receptors could identify signatures of past pathogen exposure. The study used immunosequencing to profile the T cell repertoires of 666 subjects and linked those repertoires to cytomegalovirus serostatus. A separate validation cohort of more than 100 different subjects was used in addition to the roughly 700-subject first cohort. High-throughput TCR immunosequencing, statistical association of individual TCRs with disease status, and machine learning were combined to predict cytomegalovirus infection status. A later analysis re-examined previously published TCR beta repertoires from just over 650 donors and added high-resolution HLA genotyping to investigate patterns of TCR occurrence. In the later analysis, no new phenotypic data were used to find candidate immune exposures; instead, reliance was placed on TCR beta sequences and their occurrence across donors. In an earlier analysis of about 590 of the donors, high-throughput TCR beta sequencing was used to judge whether each TCR beta V gene segment behaved as functional or pseudogenic. Alongside the repertoire data, information on donor age, sex, ethnicity and CMV serostatus was compiled. In a later genetic analysis, genome-wide SNP genotypes for about 65% of the roughly 700 donors were used, and that subset was treated as a discovery cohort. All discovery cohort repertoires had been generated on a single sequencing platform. Class I and class II HLA loci were covered by the typing at four-digit resolution. Typing coverage varied by locus: roughly 629-640 donors for A, B, C, DRB1 and DQB1; about 520 for DQA1; 606 for DPA1; approximately 470 for DPB1. Several DR-DQ haplotypes were handled as single units for association and clustering, since linkage in the cohort was strong. Across 300 to 500 genotyped donors of the cohort, an average of roughly 250,000 unique TCR beta nucleotide sequences per donor were sequenced, and 15% to 20% of those sequences were non-productive.

To note about this clone: No cognate antigen has been identified for it. Per-base quality was not reported, and no clone a single base away is much larger than it.

Library preparation used the immunoSEQ multiplex PCR assay. For the multiplex PCR, a mixture combining 60 forward primers for TCR Vbeta segments and 13 reverse primers for TCR Jbeta segments was used. The CDR3 region of rearranged TCR beta genes was amplified from genomic DNA by a multiplex PCR assay. Amplified TCR beta libraries were sequenced as 87-base-pair reads on the Illumina HiSeq System. For the original study's pipeline: A later analysis counted tens of millions of unique TCR beta chains across the 690 or so repertoires, and roughly 11 million of these chains were shared by at least two donors. A nearest-neighbor algorithm error-corrected the raw reads and collapsed the reads into unique sequences, merging closely related sequences to remove PCR and sequencing errors. Alignment of CDR3 sequences to IMGT reference sequences was used to assign V, D and J gene segments. For a sequence to be retained, a match of at least six nucleotides was required to both a V gene segment and a J gene segment. Rearrangements were called productive when the CDR3 lacked stop codons and stayed in frame with V and J; all others were non-productive. CDR3 was defined by IMGT convention, running from the second conserved V-encoded cysteine to the conserved J-encoded phenylalanine. Sequences without an unambiguous match to a single V gene segment were excluded from the earlier analysis of 450 to 750 of the donors. In an earlier analysis of 587 of the donors, V segments were called functional above 56.7% productive rearrangements and were called segregating when the between-donor standard deviation exceeded 5%. To diagnose cytomegalovirus status from the catalog of TCR beta chain sequences, a statistical classification framework was built. V and J gene assignment, in a later analysis, came from comparing TCR nucleotide sequences with IMGT/GENE-DB human TR gene sequences. In a later analysis, CDR3 sequences and most-parsimonious VDJ recombination scenarios were assigned using the TCRdist pipeline. In a later analysis, every TCR beta chain was defined by the combination of its CDR3 amino acid sequence and its V-gene family, and reads without a unique V-gene family were dropped. A later analysis removed several hundred highly shared, low-generation-probability nucleotide sequences to deal with suspected cross-contamination and a sequencing artifact. A later analysis calculated a clonal expansion index for each public chain from normalized within-repertoire ranks of inferred template counts. A later analysis computed generation probabilities with a VDJ recombination model fitted to out-of-frame rearrangements, and checked the results against IGoR. Hypergeometric tests were used in a later analysis to score TCR-TCR, TCR-HLA and TCR-CMV co-occurrence, with a repertoire-size bias correction applied to the TCR pairs. False discovery rates were estimated in a later analysis by permuting HLA or CMV assignments 20 times. In a later analysis, co-occurring TCRs were grouped with DBSCAN, and TCRdist sequence similarity was added when clustering was performed within HLA-allele-positive subsets. For co-occurrence clustering, repertoires with fewer than 30,000 or more than 120,000 public chains were excluded, along with 5 or 6 repertoires with anomalous nucleotide sharing. TCRdb took over this immuneACCESS table, retaining in-frame rearrangements with V and J assigned. Such tables are incomplete; in checked studies, under half of the missing clones stem from an unresolved V gene, and the remainder is unexplained. The V and J calls and clone size were taken over from that table, and D and trimming were inferred from the DNA. The sample yields under 200,000 clones; roughly 84% were counted once. 2.5% of the sample rests with the top ten.

Results the study describes overall, beyond this receptor: The earlier analysis of about 600 of the donors excluded some 15 rarely observed V segments, including chromosome 9 orphons, because counts were too low. A cluster of highly shared sequence variants was judged likely to represent a technical artifact of the sequencing pipeline. A later analysis associated about 16,000 TCR beta sequences with specific HLA alleles at a false discovery rate of 0.05. In vitro tests confirmed that a few of the cytomegalovirus-associated TCR beta chains recognize cytomegalovirus antigens. While some public TCRs were present in many individuals, most TCR sequences turned up only very rarely across donors. The cohort was sequenced for TCR beta chains only, and without alpha or paired-chain data the features that could be detected were limited. According to a later analysis, TCR association rates differed among HLA loci, with DRB1 alleles showing the most associated TCRs and HLA-C alleles showing the fewest. In a later analysis, most CMV-associated TCR beta chains were found to appear HLA-restricted, with HLA associations seemingly driven largely by CMV exposure. Correlated functional status among segregating V segments might reflect linkage disequilibrium, but an unknown experimental factor could not be ruled out. An earlier analysis of 587 of the donors showed that most TCR beta V segments appeared in productive rearrangements either about 87% or about 30% of the time, which broadly matched IMGT annotations. Immune exposure information for the cohort was limited to CMV serostatus. A further reported finding was that TCR beta sequences accurately predicted the HLA-A and HLA-B alleles for most subjects in the first cohort. Several of the top co-occurrence clusters appeared to be linked to parvovirus B19, influenza, CMV and Epstein-Barr virus, according to a later analysis. Presence/absence analyses assumed roughly uniform sequencing depth across donors, an assumption that may not hold. In a later analysis, HLA-associated TCR beta chains showed more clonal expansion and lower generation probabilities than non-associated chains that were equally common. Assigning TCR associations to individual alleles was difficult when HLA alleles, especially DR and DQ, strongly co-occurred. According to a later genetic analysis, donors in an Asian-associated ancestry cluster had fewer N-insertions in productive TCRs than the roughly 670-donor mean. According to the authors, the approach could potentially be generalized to other disease states and immunological phenotypes. In both the original and validation cohorts, the classifier was reported to diagnose cytomegalovirus status with high specificity and sensitivity. An association between a missense DCLRE1C variant and V-gene and J-gene trimming of TCR beta chains was found in a later genetic analysis and replicated in an independent cohort. A total of 164 TCR beta chains were listed by the study as associated with cytomegalovirus. Because HLA typing was unavailable for some donors at each locus, only the typed subset was used in association tests.

In total, more than 500 healthy bone marrow donors made up the cohort. Cohort members were all nominally healthy when sampled, although unrecorded immune exposures were likely present. The donor tested CMV seropositive and was one of the 289 seropositive cohort members. Every donor gave a peripheral blood sample, and the peripheral blood mononuclear cells from that sample were used for TCR beta sequencing. The Qiagen DNeasy Blood Extraction Kit was used to extract genomic DNA from the blood cell samples. This receptor was taken from a man aged 25-45 years in good health and CMV-seropositive. Specimen: PBMCs.

The DNA sequence reads TGTGCCAGCACCCCTCGCCCGGGGGGCCCAGAGACCCAGTACTTC. This codes for CASTPRPGGPETQYF. The chain is assembled from TRBV2 and TRBJ2-5; possibly the D gene is TRBD2, per 7 matching bases. CDR1 and CDR2, looked up from the germline V gene, are SNHLY and FYNNEI. V is cut by 7 bases and J by 4 bases, and the space between the germline ends is 19 bases. From its cysteine to its phenylalanine, the CDR3 spans 15 amino acids. Just CDR3 DNA is preserved here, 45 bases in frame from base 1.